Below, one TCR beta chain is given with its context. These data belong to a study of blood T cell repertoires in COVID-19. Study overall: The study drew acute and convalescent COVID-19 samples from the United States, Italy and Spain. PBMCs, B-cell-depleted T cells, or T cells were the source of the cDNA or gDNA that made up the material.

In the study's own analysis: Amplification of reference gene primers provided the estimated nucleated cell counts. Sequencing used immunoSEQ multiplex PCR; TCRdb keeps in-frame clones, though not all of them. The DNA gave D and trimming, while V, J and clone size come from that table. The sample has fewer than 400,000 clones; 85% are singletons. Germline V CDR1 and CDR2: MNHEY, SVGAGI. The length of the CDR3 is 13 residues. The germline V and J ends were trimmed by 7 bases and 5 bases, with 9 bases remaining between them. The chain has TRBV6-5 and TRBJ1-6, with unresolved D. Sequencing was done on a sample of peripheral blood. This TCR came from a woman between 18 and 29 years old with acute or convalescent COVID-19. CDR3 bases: TGTGCCAGCACACAAGTCCATAATTCACCCCTCCACTTT. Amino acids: CASTQVHNSPLHF.